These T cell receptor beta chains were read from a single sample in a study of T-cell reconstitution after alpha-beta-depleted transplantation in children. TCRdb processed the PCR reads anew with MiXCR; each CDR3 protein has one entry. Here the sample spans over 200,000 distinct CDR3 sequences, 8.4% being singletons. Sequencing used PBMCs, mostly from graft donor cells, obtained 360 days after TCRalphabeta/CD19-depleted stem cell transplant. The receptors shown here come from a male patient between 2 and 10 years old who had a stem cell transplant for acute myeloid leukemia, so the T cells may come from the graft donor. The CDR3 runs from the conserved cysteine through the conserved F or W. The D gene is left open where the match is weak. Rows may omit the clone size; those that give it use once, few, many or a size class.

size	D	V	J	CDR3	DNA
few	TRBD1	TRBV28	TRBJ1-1	CASSSPGGGTEAFF	TGTGCCAGCAGTTCCCCAGGGGGGGGTACTGAAGCTTTCTTT
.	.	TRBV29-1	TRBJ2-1	CSVELENYNEQFF	TGCAGCGTTGAACTAGAGAACTACAATGAGCAGTTCTTC
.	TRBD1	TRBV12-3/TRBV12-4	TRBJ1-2	CASSQWAGGDGYTF	TGTGCCAGCAGTCAATGGGCAGGGGGGGATGGCTACACCTTC
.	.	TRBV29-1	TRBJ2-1	CSVDRPVNEQFF	TGCAGCGTGGACAGACCGGTCAATGAGCAGTTCTTC
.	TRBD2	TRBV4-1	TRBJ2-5	CASSPPGLAEETQYF	TGCGCCAGCAGCCCACCGGGACTAGCGGAAGAGACCCAGTACTTC
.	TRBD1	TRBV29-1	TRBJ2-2	CSVLDRDQATGELFF	TGCAGCGTTCTAGACAGGGACCAGGCCACCGGGGAGCTGTTTTTT
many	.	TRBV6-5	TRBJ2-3	CASEDSTDTQYF	TGTGCCAGCGAGGACAGCACAGATACGCAGTATTTT
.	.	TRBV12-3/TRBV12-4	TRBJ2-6	CASTLRQALISGANVLTF	TGTGCCAGCACCCTCCGACAGGCCCTTATTTCTGGGGCCAACGTCCTGACTTTC
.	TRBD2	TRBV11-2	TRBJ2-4	CASSPRPSAGGIPNIQYF	TGTGCCAGCAGCCCTAGACCGTCAGCGGGGGGGATCCCGAACATTCAGTACTTC
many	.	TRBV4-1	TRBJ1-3	CASSPLKRATGNTIYF	TGCGCCAGCAGCCCTCTAAAGAGGGCAACTGGAAACACCATATATTTT
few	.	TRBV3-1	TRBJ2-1	CASSRTSTRSYNEQFF	TGTGCCAGCAGCCGGACGTCCACCCGTTCCTACAATGAGCAGTTCTTC
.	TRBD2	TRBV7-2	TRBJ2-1	CASSLAGTSAYNEQFF	TGTGCCAGCAGCTTAGCCGGGACTAGCGCTTACAATGAGCAGTTCTTC
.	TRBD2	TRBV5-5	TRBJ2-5	CASSLTGLVQETQYF	TGTGCCAGCAGCTTGACCGGACTAGTCCAAGAGACCCAGTACTTC
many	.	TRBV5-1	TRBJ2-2	CASSLTGSDTGELFF	TGCGCCAGCAGCTTGACGGGGTCGGACACCGGGGAGCTGTTTTTT
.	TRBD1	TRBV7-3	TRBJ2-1	CASSFAGQGQYEQFF	TGTGCCAGCAGCTTCGCGGGACAGGGCCAATATGAGCAGTTCTTC
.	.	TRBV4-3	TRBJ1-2	CASSQALNRDANYGYTF	TGCGCCAGCAGCCAAGCTCTGAACAGGGATGCTAACTATGGCTACACCTTC
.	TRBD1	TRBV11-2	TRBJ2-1	CASSLRDRGIDEQFF	TGTGCCAGCAGCTTACGGGACAGGGGGATTGATGAGCAGTTCTTC
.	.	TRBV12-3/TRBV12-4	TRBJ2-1	CASSLSRGEQFF	TGTGCCAGCAGTCTGTCCAGGGGTGAGCAGTTCTTC
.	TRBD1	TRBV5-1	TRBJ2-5	CASSPGQGAKETQYF	TGCGCCAGCAGTCCGGGACAGGGGGCGAAAGAGACCCAGTACTTC
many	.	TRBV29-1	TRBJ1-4	CSVQGRLTNEKLFF	TGCAGCGTCCAGGGAAGGCTAACTAATGAAAAACTGTTTTTT
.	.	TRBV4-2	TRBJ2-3	CASSQGFRGAKTDTQYF	TGTGCCAGCAGCCAAGGGTTCCGGGGGGCAAAGACAGATACGCAGTATTTT
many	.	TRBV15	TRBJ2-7	CATSRYGVLHEQYF	TGTGCCACCAGCAGATATGGGGTTCTTCACGAGCAGTACTTC
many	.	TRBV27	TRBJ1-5	CASSLRGQPQHF	TGTGCCAGCAGTTTACGAGGTCAGCCCCAGCATTTT
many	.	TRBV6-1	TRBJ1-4	CATSTAAAGGEKLFF	TGTGCCACCTCTACCGCGGCGGCCGGAGGTGAAAAACTGTTTTTT
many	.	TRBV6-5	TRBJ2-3	CATSSSTDTQYF	TGTGCCACCAGCTCAAGCACAGATACGCAGTATTTT
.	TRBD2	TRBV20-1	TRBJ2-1	CSATTSEPEQFF	TGCAGTGCCACGACTAGCGAGCCTGAGCAGTTCTTC
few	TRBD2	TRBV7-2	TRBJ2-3	CASSFIRSLRGGDTQYF	TGTGCCAGCAGCTTTATTCGGTCACTGCGGGGGGGGGATACGCAGTATTTT
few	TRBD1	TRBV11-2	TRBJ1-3	CASSSRQGIFSGNTIYF	TGTGCCAGCAGCTCTAGACAGGGAATCTTCTCTGGAAACACCATATATTTT
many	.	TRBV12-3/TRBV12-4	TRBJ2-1	CASSLVVDEQFF	TGTGCCAGCAGCCTAGTCGTCGATGAGCAGTTCTTC
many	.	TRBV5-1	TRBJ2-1	CASSLVRLNNEQFF	TGCGCCAGCAGCTTGGTTAGGCTCAACAATGAGCAGTTCTTC
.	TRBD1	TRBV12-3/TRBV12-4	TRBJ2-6	CASRPSGQGRPGANVLTF	TGTGCCAGCAGGCCGTCGGGACAGGGGCGTCCTGGGGCCAACGTCCTGACTTTC
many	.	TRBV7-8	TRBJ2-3	CASSLVRLKPTDTQYF	TGTGCCAGCAGCTTAGTCAGGCTGAAGCCCACAGATACGCAGTATTTT
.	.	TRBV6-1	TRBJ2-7	CASSKGQAGRNEQYF	TGTGCCAGCAGCAAGGGACAGGCCGGGAGGAACGAGCAGTACTTC
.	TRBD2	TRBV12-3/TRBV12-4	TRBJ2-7	CASKEAGVGEQYF	TGTGCCAGCAAGGAGGCGGGAGTAGGCGAGCAGTACTTC
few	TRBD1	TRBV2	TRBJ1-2	CASRDPGQIYGYTF	TGTGCCAGCAGGGACCCGGGACAGATCTATGGCTACACCTTC
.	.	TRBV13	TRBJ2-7	CASSPSREGGEQYF	TGTGCCAGCAGCCCGAGCCGAGAGGGGGGCGAGCAGTACTTC
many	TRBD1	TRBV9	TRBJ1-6	CASSPRAGGNSPLHF	TGTGCCAGCAGCCCTCGGGCAGGGGGCAATTCACCCCTCCACTTT
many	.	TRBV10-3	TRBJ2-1	CAISGYNEQFF	TGTGCCATCAGCGGCTACAATGAGCAGTTCTTC
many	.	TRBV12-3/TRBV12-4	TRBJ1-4	CASNIQGRNEKLFF	TGTGCCAGCAATATACAGGGAAGGAATGAAAAACTGTTTTTT
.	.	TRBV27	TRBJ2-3	CASSLHTTSSTDTQYF	TGTGCCAGCAGTCTACACACAACCTCTAGCACAGATACGCAGTATTTT
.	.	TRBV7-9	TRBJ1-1	CASSTEGGTEAFF	TGTGCCAGCAGCACTGAGGGGGGCACTGAAGCTTTCTTT
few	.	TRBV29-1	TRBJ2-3	CSVGGLVGQSTDTQYF	TGCAGCGTTGGGGGCCTAGTCGGGCAGAGCACAGATACGCAGTATTTT
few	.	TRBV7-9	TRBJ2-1	CASISPNQVEQFF	TGTGCCAGCATTTCCCCCAATCAGGTTGAGCAGTTCTTC
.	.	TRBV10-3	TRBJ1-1	CAISESFWGTEAFF	TGTGCCATCAGTGAGTCTTTTTGGGGCACTGAAGCTTTCTTT
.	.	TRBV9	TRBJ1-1	CASSGGMNTEAFF	TGTGCCAGCAGCGGAGGGATGAACACTGAAGCTTTCTTT
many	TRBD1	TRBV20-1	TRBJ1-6	CSASAGQGYNSPLHF	TGCAGTGCTAGTGCGGGACAGGGATATAATTCACCCCTCCACTTT
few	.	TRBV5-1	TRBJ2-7	CASSLAGHEQYF	TGCGCCAGCAGCTTAGCGGGCCACGAGCAGTACTTC
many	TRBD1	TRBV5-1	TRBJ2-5	CASTPGQPTQETQYF	TGCGCCAGCACACCGGGACAGCCTACTCAAGAGACCCAGTACTTC
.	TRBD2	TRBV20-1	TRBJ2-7	CSAPEASGAPYEQHF	TGCAGTGCCCCCGAGGCTAGCGGGGCCCCCTACGAGCAGCACTTC
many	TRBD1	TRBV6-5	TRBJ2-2	CASRLKQGANTGELFF	TGTGCCAGCAGGCTTAAGCAGGGGGCGAACACCGGGGAGCTGTTTTTT
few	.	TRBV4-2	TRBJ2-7	CASSQVAGLDEQYF	TGTGCCAGCAGCCAAGTGGCAGGGTTAGACGAGCAGTACTTC
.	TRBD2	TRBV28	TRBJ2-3	CASITSGRSDTQYF	TGTGCCAGCATTACTAGCGGGAGGTCAGATACGCAGTATTTT
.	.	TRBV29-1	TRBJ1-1	CSAGPGRGTEAFF	TGCAGCGCCGGCCCAGGGCGGGGGACTGAAGCTTTCTTT
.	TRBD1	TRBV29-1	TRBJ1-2	CSVARTGSGYGYTF	TGCAGCGTTGCCCGGACAGGATCAGGCTATGGCTACACCTTC
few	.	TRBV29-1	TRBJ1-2	CSVLDNYGYTF	TGCAGCGTTCTGGACAACTATGGCTACACCTTC
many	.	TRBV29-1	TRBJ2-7	CSVYLRSSYEQYF	TGCAGCGTTTATCTACGAAGCTCCTACGAGCAGTACTTC
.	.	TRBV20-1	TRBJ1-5	CSADYPGPKGQPQHF	TGCAGTGCCGACTACCCCGGACCCAAGGGTCAGCCCCAGCATTTT
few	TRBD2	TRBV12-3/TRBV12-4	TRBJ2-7	CASSPSGGEVAYEQYF	TGTGCCAGCAGTCCGTCTGGGGGGGAGGTCGCCTACGAGCAGTACTTC
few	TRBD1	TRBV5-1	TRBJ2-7	CATSLGQGSYEQYF	TGCGCCACCAGCTTGGGACAGGGCTCCTACGAGCAGTACTTC